The 9 T cell receptor beta chains in this list originate from one sample, sequenced in a study of T cells after yellow fever vaccination. TCRdb re-called the 5' RACE reads through MiXCR, storing one row per CDR3 protein. Among approximately 610,000 distinct CDR3 sequences, roughly 17% were seen once, and the ten largest hold roughly 17%. The input for sequencing was PBMCs, taken 5 days after the first yellow fever vaccination. These TCRs come from a man between 18 and 35 years old who received the YFV17D yellow fever vaccine.

In its sample, this clonotype was seen a few times. The CDR3 protein is CASSHSSGRTDTQYF. In nucleotides, the CDR3 is TGTGCCAGCAGCCATTCGAGCGGGCGCACAGATACGCAGTATTTT. The chain recombines TRBV6-5 with TRBJ2-3, with TRBD2 as a possible D gene (6 bases). Germline values: CDR1 MNHEY, CDR2 SVGAGI. The CDR3 totals 15 residues. The V end was cut by 6 bases, the J end by 1 base, with 14 bases between.

The gene calls are TRBV2 and TRBJ2-3; TRBD1 might be the D (6 bases). The CDR3 spans 14 residues. V was shortened by 10 bases and J by 2 bases, with 16 bases between the two germline ends. Looked up from germline, CDR1 is SNHLY and CDR2 is FYNNEI. The CDR3 sequence: CATLRDIHTDTQYF. CDR3 sequence (DNA): TGTGCCACCTTACGGGACATCCACACAGATACGCAGTATTTT. The full variable domain, with the rest looked up from reference TRBV2 and TRBJ2-3, is EPEVTQTPSHQVTQMGQEVILRCVPISNHLYFYWYRQILGQKVEFLVSFYNNEISEKSEIFDDQFSVERPDGSNFTLKIRSTKLEDSAMYFCATLRDIHTDTQYFGPGTRLTVL.

The chain links TRBV6-6 to TRBJ2-5; D is ambiguous. V lost 5 bases and J 2 bases, leaving 9 bases between the germline ends. Germline CDR1 is MNHNY and CDR2 is SVGAGI (reference sequence). This CDR3 spans 13 amino acids. CDR3 bases: TGTGCCAGCAGTCCGGCTACACAAGAGACCCAGTACTTC. Protein sequence: CASSPATQETQYF.

The chain has TRBV29-1 and TRBJ2-3; 7 bases agree with TRBD2. Per germline, CDR1 SQVTM and CDR2 ANQGSEA. The CDR3 is 14 residues long. V lost 7 bases to trimming and J lost 3 bases; unmatched junction nucleotides: 10. The CDR3 region is CSAWGGLKTDTQYF. CDR3 nucleotides: TGCAGCGCCTGGGGGGGACTAAAGACAGATACGCAGTATTTT.

The table lists this clonotype with many counts. This rearrangement joins TRBV7-3 to TRBJ2-2; D not resolved. Germline V gene sequence: CDR1 SGHTA, CDR2 FQGTGA. This CDR3 comprises 14 residues. Trimming cost V 2 bases and J 4 bases, with 8 bases left between them. The CDR3 DNA reads TGTGCCAGCAGCTTATCCAGAGCCACCGGGGAGCTGTTTTTT. Protein sequence: CASSLSRATGELFF.

In its sample, this clonotype was seen a few times. The chain carries TRBV4-3 and TRBJ2-7, with 9 bases aligning to TRBD1. Losses at the gene ends were 4 bases for V and 1 base for J; bases not matched to a gene: 2. Germline V CDR1 and CDR2: LGHNA, YSLEER. The length of the CDR3 is 14 residues. CDR3 sequence: CASSPGTGSYEQYV. CDR3 sequence (DNA): TGCGCCAGCAGCCCCGGGACAGGGTCCTACGAGCAGTACGTC.

The rearrangement links TRBV6-2 or TRBV6-3 to TRBJ2-3, with D possibly being TRBD2 (6 bases). Deletions cut 6 bases from V and 2 bases from J, with 15 bases between. The CDR3 spans 15 residues. Germline V lookup: CDR1 MNHEY, CDR2 SVGEGT. CDR3 sequence reads: CASRTIGGNTDTQYF. CDR3 bases: TGTGCCAGCAGGACCATAGGAGGGAACACAGATACGCAGTATTTT.

This chain links TRBV7-9 with TRBJ2-7, with 9 bases matching TRBD1. Germline V gives CDR1 SEHNR, CDR2 FQNEAQ (reference sequence). The ends lost 1 base at V and 3 bases at J; junction bases unmatched: 7. This CDR3 spans 16 amino acids. The CDR3 reads CASSLVGQGPLYEQYF. The CDR3 bases are TGTGCCAGCAGCTTAGTGGGACAGGGACCCCTCTACGAGCAGTACTTC.

The J gene is TRBJ2-5, the V gene TRBV5-6; D is possibly TRBD2 (5 bases). Germline V gene lookup returns CDR1 SGHDT and CDR2 YYEEEE. This CDR3 has 14 amino acids. V was cut by 3 bases and J by 4 bases, with 13 bases left in between. The CDR3 nucleotides are TGTGCCAGCAGCTCCCTACGGGCGGGAGAGACCCAGTACTTC. It encodes CASSSLRAGETQYF. Using reference TRBV5-6 and TRBJ2-5 for the parts outside the CDR3, the full variable domain is DAGVTQSPTHLIKTRGQQVTLRCSPKSGHDTVSWYQQALGQGPQFIFQYYEEEERQRGNFPDRFSGHQFPNYSSELNVNALLLGDSALYLCASSSLRAGETQYFGPGTRLLVL.